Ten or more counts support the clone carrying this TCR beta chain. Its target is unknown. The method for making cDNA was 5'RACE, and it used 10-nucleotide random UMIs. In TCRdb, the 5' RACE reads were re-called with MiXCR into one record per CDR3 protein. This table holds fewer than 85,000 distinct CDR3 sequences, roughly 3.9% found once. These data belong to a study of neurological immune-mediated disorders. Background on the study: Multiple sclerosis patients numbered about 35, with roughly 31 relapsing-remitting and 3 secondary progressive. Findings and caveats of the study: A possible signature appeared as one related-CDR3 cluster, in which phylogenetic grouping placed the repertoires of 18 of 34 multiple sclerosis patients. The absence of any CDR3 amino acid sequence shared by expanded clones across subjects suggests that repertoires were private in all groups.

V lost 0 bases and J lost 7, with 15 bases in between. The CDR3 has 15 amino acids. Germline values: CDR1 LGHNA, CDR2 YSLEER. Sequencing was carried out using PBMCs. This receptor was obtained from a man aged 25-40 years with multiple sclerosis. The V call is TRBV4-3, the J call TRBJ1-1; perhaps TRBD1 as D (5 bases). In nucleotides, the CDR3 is TGCGCCAGCAGCCAAGATCTGAGAGGGGTAGGTGAAGCTTTCTTT. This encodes CASSQDLRGVGEAFF.